The 25 T cell receptor beta chains below were found in one sample sequenced in a study of blood T cell repertoires in COVID-19. TCRdb's table, derived via immunoSEQ multiplex PCR, lists solely in-frame clones and lacks some. The repertoire holds about 47,000 clones, with approximately 85% as singletons. The sample taken for sequencing was peripheral blood. These receptor sequences come from a man aged 50 to 60 with active COVID-19.

V gene TRBV3-1 (or the pseudogene TRBV3-2) combines with J gene TRBJ2-7; maybe TRBD2 (5 bases). Trimming removed 2 bases from V and 1 base from J, with 9 bases in between. Per the germline V gene, CDR1 is LGHDT and CDR2 is YNNKEL (reference sequence). This CDR3 contains 14 residues. CDR3 sequence: CASSQSRGSYEQYV. CDR3 DNA: TGTGCCAGCAGCCAAAGTCGGGGTTCCTACGAGCAGTACGTC.

The rearrangement joins TRBV18 to TRBJ2-3; 7 positions match TRBD2. Germline V CDR1 and CDR2: KGHSH, LQKENI. V trimming: 6 bases; J trimming: 3 bases; junction bases outside the gene matches: 9. The CDR3 runs to 15 residues. The CDR3 region is CASSQGGSSTDTQYF. For the CDR3, the DNA is TGTGCCAGCTCCCAGGGAGGGAGTAGTACAGATACGCAGTATTTT.

The gene calls are TRBV6-5 and TRBJ1-2, with D possibly matching TRBD1 (5 bases). V lost 0 bases to trimming and J lost 7 bases, with 15 bases between them. Germline lookup yields CDR1 MNHEY and CDR2 SVGAGI. The CDR3 runs 15 residues. CDR3 amino acids: CASSYSTVAHTGYTF. CDR3 in DNA: TGTGCCAGCAGTTACTCGACAGTCGCCCATACTGGCTACACCTTC.

The chain couples TRBV7-8 to TRBJ1-5; TRBD1 matches at 7 bases. The junction had 8 bases not matched to a gene; V was cut back by 2 bases and J by 1 base. Germline V lookup: CDR1 SGHVS, CDR2 FQNEAQ. The CDR3 runs 17 residues. The CDR3 DNA follows: TGTGCCAGCAGCTTACGGGGCTCACAGGGGAGCAATCAGCCCCAGCATTTT. This encodes CASSLRGSQGSNQPQHF.

The CDR3 protein is CASSPRGRGGANVLTF. In DNA, the CDR3 is TGTGCCAGCAGCCCGCGCGGGAGGGGTGGGGCCAACGTCCTGACTTTC. The chain combines TRBV9 with TRBJ2-6; 9 nucleotides line up with TRBD2. Germline CDR1 reads SGDLS; CDR2 reads YYNGEE. The V and J ends lost 4 bases and 3 bases, in that order; junction bases with no gene match: 5. The CDR3 runs 16 residues.

The chain uses TRBV5-5 and TRBJ2-7; D gene ambiguous. The germline gives CDR1 SGHKS, CDR2 YYEKEE (reference sequence). Between the trimmed V and J ends, which lost 0 bases and 3 bases, there was a span of 4 bases. The CDR3 length is 12 residues. The DNA of the CDR3 is TGTGCCAGCAGCTTGGACAACTACGAGCAGTACTTC. Translation: CASSLDNYEQYF.

The rearrangement uses TRBV13 and TRBJ2-7; no reliable D call. V was shortened by 0 bases and J by 6 bases, with 9 bases between the two germline ends. CDR1 and CDR2 (germline): PRHDT, FYEKMQ (reference sequence). This CDR3 has 13 residues. The CDR3, as DNA: TGTGCCAGCAGCTTAGGTTATGCGTCCGAGCAGTACGTC. This gives the protein CASSLGYASEQYV.

This rearrangement joins TRBV7-3 to TRBJ2-3, with TRBD2 matching 10 bases. Trimming removed 1 base from V and 2 bases from J; junction bases left unmatched: 15. The CDR3 has 20 residues. Per the germline V gene, CDR1 is SGHTA and CDR2 is FQGTGA. The chain's CDR3 is CASSLSTGASGRALTDTQYF. The CDR3 DNA is TGTGCCAGCAGCTTAAGTACGGGGGCAAGCGGGAGGGCCCTCACAGATACGCAGTATTTT. Combining the CDR3 with reference TRBV7-3 and TRBJ2-3 gives the whole variable domain GAGVSQTPSNKVTEKGKYVELRCDPISGHTALYWYRQSLGQGPEFLIYFQGTGAADDSGLPNDRFFAVRPEGSVSTLKIQRTERGDSAVYLCASSLSTGASGRALTDTQYFGPGTRLTVL.

This clone was picked up one time. The rearrangement links TRBV19 to TRBJ2-7, with 8 nucleotides matching TRBD1. This CDR3 region has 16 residues. With V trimmed by 1 base and J by 1 base, 6 bases remained unmatched. Per the germline V gene, CDR1 is LNHDA and CDR2 is SQIVND (reference sequence). The CDR3 protein is CASSIGLRQGSYEQYF. Here the CDR3 DNA reads TGTGCCAGTAGTATAGGGCTAAGACAGGGGTCCTACGAGCAGTACTTC.

This chain links TRBV13 with TRBJ1-1; no reliable D call. The V end lost 6 bases, the J end lost 1 base, and 9 bases lay between the germline ends. The V gene's germline CDR1 is PRHDT and CDR2 FYEKMQ (reference sequence). CDR3 length equals 13 residues. CDR3 residues: CASRHQENTEAFF. CDR3 coding DNA: TGTGCCAGCAGACATCAAGAGAACACTGAAGCTTTCTTT.

In this sample, this clone is medium-sized. The V gene is TRBV5-5, the J gene TRBJ2-3; D unclear. V was cut by 3 bases and J by 3 bases, with 5 bases left in between. There are 12 residues in the CDR3. Per germline, CDR1 SGHKS and CDR2 YYEKEE (reference sequence). The CDR3 spells CASSYNTDTQYF. The CDR3 DNA follows: TGTGCCAGCAGCTATAATACAGATACGCAGTATTTT.

The chain carries TRBV4-3 and TRBJ2-2; TRBD2 agrees at 9 bases. Germline V gene data show CDR1 as LGHNA and CDR2 as YSLEER. The CDR3 consists of 17 residues. J gave up 2 bases and V 1 base, and 5 bases lay outside the gene matches. Written as DNA, the CDR3 is TGCGCCAGCAGCCAAGCATGGCGGGGGGGTAACACCGGGGAGCTGTTTTTT. Translated: CASSQAWRGGNTGELFF.

The chain combines TRBV5-4 with TRBJ1-1; TRBD1 is a possible D gene (6 bases). CDR3 length: 15 residues. Trimming pared 0 bases from V and 4 bases from J, leaving 13 bases between. Germline assignment: CDR1 SGHNT and CDR2 YYREEE (reference sequence). In DNA, the CDR3 is TGTGCCAGCAGCTTGGGGAGGCGAGGGGGCACTGAAGCTTTCTTT. It yields the protein CASSLGRRGGTEAFF.

The chain recombines TRBV19 with TRBJ1-1; D unclear. This CDR3 is built from 13 residues. The germline gives CDR1 LNHDA, CDR2 SQIVND (reference sequence). The V end lost 3 bases, the J end lost 1 base, and 6 bases lay between the germline ends. CDR3 in amino acids: CASSILRNTEAFF. In nucleotides, the CDR3 is TGTGCCAGTAGTATTCTGAGGAACACTGAAGCTTTCTTT. Based on the CDR3 plus reference TRBV19 and TRBJ1-1, the full variable domain is DGGITQSPKYLFRKEGQNVTLSCEQNLNHDAMYWYRQDPGQGLRLIYYSQIVNDFQKGDIAEGYSVSREKKESFPLTVTSAQKNPTAFYLCASSILRNTEAFFGQGTRLTVV.

This clone was detected only a few times. V is TRBV28 and J is TRBJ2-7; 8 bases line up with TRBD1. The CDR3 covers 15 residues. The V gene end was trimmed by 6 bases and the J gene end by 3 bases; junction bases not matched to a gene: 10. Per germline, CDR1 MDHEN and CDR2 SYDVKM. The CDR3: CASSPGRGRFYEQYV. CDR3 in DNA: TGTGCCAGCAGCCCCGGCAGGGGGCGATTCTACGAGCAGTACGTC.

This clone occurred a few times. The CDR3 reads CASSGAYSNQPQHF. CDR3 DNA: TGTGCCAGCTCCGGAGCATATAGCAATCAGCCCCAGCATTTT. The chain employs TRBV3-1 (or the pseudogene TRBV3-2) and TRBJ1-5; no clear D gene. V was shortened by 8 bases and J by 0 bases, with 11 bases between the two germline ends. The germline V gene has CDR1 LGHDT and CDR2 YNNKEL (reference sequence). The CDR3 runs 14 residues.

CDR3 sequence reads: CASSLIGQLNTEAFF. CDR3 sequence (DNA): TGCGCCAGCAGCCTAATAGGACAGCTGAACACTGAAGCTTTCTTT. The chain recombines TRBV4-1 with TRBJ1-1; a weak D match, TRBD1 (6 bases). Germline CDR1 reads MGHRA; CDR2 reads YSYEKL. Trimming removed 4 bases from V and 0 bases from J, with 12 bases in between. CDR3 length: 15 residues.

This chain joins TRBV6-4 and TRBJ1-1, with unresolved D. The V and J ends lost 1 base and 1 base respectively, with 10 bases between them. Germline loops: CDR1 MRHNA, CDR2 SNTAGT. This CDR3 has 15 residues. This chain's CDR3 is CASSDCGETNTEAFF. Here the CDR3 DNA reads TGTGCCAGCAGTGACTGTGGGGAGACGAACACTGAAGCTTTCTTT.

The CDR3 protein is CASSLEGVDEQFF. The CDR3 DNA sequence: TGCGCCAGCAGCTTGGAGGGGGTTGATGAGCAGTTCTTC. The chain employs TRBV5-1 and TRBJ2-1; D may be TRBD1 (6 bases). From germline, CDR1 is SGHRS and CDR2 YFSETQ. V was pared by 0 bases and J by 8 bases, with 9 bases between. There are 13 residues in the CDR3. Complete variable domain (other parts from reference TRBV5-1 and TRBJ2-1): KAGVTQTPRYLIKTRGQQVTLSCSPISGHRSVSWYQQTPGQGLQFLFEYFSETQRNKGNFPGRFSGRQFSNSRSEMNVSTLELGDSALYLCASSLEGVDEQFFGPGTRLTVL.

The chain has TRBV4-3 and TRBJ2-1; 9 nucleotides align to TRBD2. Germline CDR1 and CDR2: LGHNA and YSLEER. The J segment lost 7 bases and the V segment lost 0 bases, leaving 10 bases of the junction unmatched. This CDR3 spans 17 amino acids. The CDR3 loop is CASSQEVGLALGNEQFF. CDR3 bases: TGCGCCAGCAGCCAAGAGGTGGGACTAGCCCTTGGGAATGAGCAGTTCTTC.

The chain is built from TRBV5-1 and TRBJ2-3, with a weak D call TRBD1 (5 bases). The V and J ends lost 7 bases and 5 bases respectively, with 14 bases between them. CDR1 SGHRS and CDR2 YFSETQ come from the germline V gene. This CDR3 has 13 residues. As DNA, the CDR3 is TGCGCCAGCGGAACAGGCCCAGGAGATACGCAGTATTTT. Translated, it gives CASGTGPGDTQYF.

The V call is TRBV9, the J call TRBJ2-2, with 7 bases fitting TRBD2. Germline CDR1 is SGDLS and CDR2 is YYNGEE. This CDR3 spans 16 amino acids. V shed 0 bases, J shed 3 bases, and the junction held 5 bases outside the gene matches. The CDR3 spells CASSVATSQYTGELFF. The DNA of the CDR3 is TGTGCCAGCAGCGTAGCGACTAGCCAGTACACCGGGGAGCTGTTTTTT.

CDR3 sequence reads: CATTRTTARWTGEVYEQYF. The CDR3 DNA sequence: TGCGCCACCACCCGAACTACAGCACGGTGGACAGGGGAGGTCTACGAGCAGTACTTC. V and J are TRBV10-1 and TRBJ2-7; 9 nucleotides align to TRBD1. With V trimmed by 10 bases and J by 3 bases, 25 bases remained unmatched. CDR1 WNHNN and CDR2 SYGVQD come from the germline V gene (reference sequence). The CDR3 sequence is 19 residues long.

The CDR3 spells CASSRGWEKLFF. DNA of the CDR3: TGTGCCAGCAGCCGGGGATGGGAAAAACTGTTTTTT. The chain has TRBV7-9 and TRBJ1-4; no clear D. The CDR3 length is 12 residues. In germline, CDR1 is SEHNR, CDR2 FQNEAQ (reference sequence). V lost 5 bases and J lost 8, with 9 bases in between.

V usage is TRBV12-3 or TRBV12-4 and J usage is TRBJ2-3; D call uncertain. The CDR3 has 12 residues. Trimming removed 2 bases at V and 6 bases at J, with 6 bases between. The CDR3 coding sequence is TGTGCCAGCAGTTTACTCCGGGATACGCAGTATTTT. Protein sequence: CASSLLRDTQYF.